What follows are 4 T cell receptor beta chains derived from one specimen sequenced in a study of blood T cell repertoires in COVID-19. Produced via immunoSEQ multiplex PCR; TCRdb's table is partial and in-frame only. The profile shows 150,000 to 190,000 clones, more than 75% of them singletons. The sequenced material came from peripheral blood. Receptors originate from a woman in her fifties or sixties with COVID-19, enrolled during active disease.

The rearrangement joins TRBV5-5 to TRBJ1-4, with D possibly being TRBD1 (5 bases). The CDR3 runs 15 residues. CDR1 and CDR2 from the germline V gene are SGHKS and YYEKEE (reference sequence). V was shortened by 4 bases and J by 3 bases, with 13 bases between the two germline ends. CDR3 in amino acids: CASSPGNVANEKLFF. The CDR3 DNA sequence: TGTGCCAGCAGCCCAGGGAATGTCGCTAATGAAAAACTGTTTTTT.

The chain links TRBV9 to TRBJ1-1; 9 nucleotides match TRBD1. CDR3 length: 15 residues. Germline V gene sequence: CDR1 SGDLS, CDR2 YYNGEE. V lost 4 bases and J lost 1; bases outside the gene matches: 5. In DNA form, the CDR3 reads TGTGCCAGCAGCCCGCGGGACAGGGAGAACACTGAAGCTTTCTTT. It codes for CASSPRDRENTEAFF. Using reference TRBV9 and TRBJ1-1 for the parts outside the CDR3, the full variable domain is DSGVTQTPKHLITATGQRVTLRCSPRSGDLSVYWYQQSLDQGLQFLIQYYNGEERAKGNILERFSAQQFPDLHSELNLSSLELGDSALYFCASSPRDRENTEAFFGQGTRLTVV.

The chain joins TRBV15 to TRBJ1-5, with 11 bases identical to TRBD1. The junction had 6 bases not matched to a gene; V was cut back by 5 bases and J by 3 bases. Germline V gene sequence: CDR1 LNHNV, CDR2 YYDKDF (reference sequence). The CDR3 is 16 amino acids. The CDR3 sequence: CATSGGTGGFNQPQHF. The CDR3 nucleotides read TGTGCCACCAGCGGGGGGACAGGGGGATTCAATCAGCCCCAGCATTTT.

The chain joins TRBV29-1 to TRBJ2-3; D unclear. CDR1 and CDR2 (germline): SQVTM, ANQGSEA. This CDR3 has 11 amino acids. The CDR3 DNA reads TGCAGTCTTTCTAGCACAGATACGCAGTATTTT. This gives the protein CSLSSTDTQYF.